This T cell receptor beta chain is drawn from a study of blood T cells in healthy people across ages. The study, taken as a whole, reports: Both naive CD4+ cell counts and diversity were greater in long-lived donors than in aged donors.

Then a second PCR, running roughly 7 to 11 cycles, was carried out with a sample-barcoded 5' primer and a J-beta primer mix. TCRdb analysed the 5' RACE reads with MiXCR anew, one entry per CDR3 protein. The table lists about 800,000 distinct CDR3 sequences, approximately 25% of them singletons, with around 3.6% in the top ten. This clonotype was seen a handful of times. Its specificity is unknown. Peripheral blood was drawn, approximately 9.4 milliliters per donor. With each sample, at least 5.5 micrograms of total RNA were extracted. The CDR3 contains 13 residues. Trimming shortened V by 2 bases and J by 6 bases, and 7 bases separated the two germline ends. CDR1 and CDR2 from the germline V gene are SEHNR and FQNEAQ (reference sequence). These same data were also listed under a study on T cells of mothers and their children.

The sequence derives from a boy aged 5-17 years in good health. J is TRBJ2-2 and V is TRBV7-9; D gene ambiguous. Sequenced sample: blood. The CDR3 loop is CASSLRSPGELFF. The CDR3 bases are TGTGCCAGCAGCTTAAGGTCCCCCGGGGAGCTGTTTTTT.